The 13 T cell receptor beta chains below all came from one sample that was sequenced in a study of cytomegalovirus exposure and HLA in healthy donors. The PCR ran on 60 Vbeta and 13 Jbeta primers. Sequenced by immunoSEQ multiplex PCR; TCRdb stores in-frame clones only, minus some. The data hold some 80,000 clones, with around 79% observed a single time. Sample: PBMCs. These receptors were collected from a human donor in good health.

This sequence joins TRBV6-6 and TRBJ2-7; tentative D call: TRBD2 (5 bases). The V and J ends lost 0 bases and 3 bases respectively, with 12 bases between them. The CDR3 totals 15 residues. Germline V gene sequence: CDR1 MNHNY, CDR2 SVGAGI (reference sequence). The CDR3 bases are TGTGCCAGCAGTTACTCGGAGGTATTCGTCTACGAGCAGTACTTC. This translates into CASSYSEVFVYEQYF.

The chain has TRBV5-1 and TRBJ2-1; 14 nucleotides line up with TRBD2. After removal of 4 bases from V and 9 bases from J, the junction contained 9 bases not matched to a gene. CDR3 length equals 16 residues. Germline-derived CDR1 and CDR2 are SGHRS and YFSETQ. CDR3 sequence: CASSPETSGGAVEQFF. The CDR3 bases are TGCGCCAGCAGCCCCGAGACTAGCGGGGGGGCCGTTGAGCAGTTCTTC.

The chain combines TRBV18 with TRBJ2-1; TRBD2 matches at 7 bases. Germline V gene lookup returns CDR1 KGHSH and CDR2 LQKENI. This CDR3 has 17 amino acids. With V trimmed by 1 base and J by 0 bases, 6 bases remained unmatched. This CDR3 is CASSPLPAGSSYNEQFF. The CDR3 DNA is TGTGCCAGCTCACCACTGCCAGCGGGGAGCTCCTACAATGAGCAGTTCTTC.

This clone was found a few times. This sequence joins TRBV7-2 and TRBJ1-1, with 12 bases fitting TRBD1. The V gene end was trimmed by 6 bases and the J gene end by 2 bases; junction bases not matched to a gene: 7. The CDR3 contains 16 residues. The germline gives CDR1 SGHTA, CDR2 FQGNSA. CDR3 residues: CASRRDRGQGNTEAFF. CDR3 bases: TGTGCCAGCAGGAGGGACAGGGGGCAAGGAAACACTGAAGCTTTCTTT.

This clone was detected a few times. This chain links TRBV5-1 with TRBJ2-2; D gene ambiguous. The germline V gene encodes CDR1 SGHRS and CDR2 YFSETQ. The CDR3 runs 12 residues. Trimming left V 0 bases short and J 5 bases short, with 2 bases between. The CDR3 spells CASSLATGELFF. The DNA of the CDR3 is TGCGCCAGCAGCTTGGCTACCGGGGAGCTGTTTTTT.

CDR3 protein: CAVPGGKETQYF. The CDR3 DNA sequence: TGTGCCGTCCCTGGGGGGAAAGAGACCCAGTACTTC. This chain connects TRBV19 to TRBJ2-5, with D possibly being TRBD2 (6 bases). This CDR3 spans 12 amino acids. CDR1 is LNHDA, CDR2 SQIVND, per germline (reference sequence). With 11 bases removed from V and 3 bases from J, the gap between germline ends came to 13 bases. The complete variable domain, with remaining parts taken from reference TRBV19 and TRBJ2-5, reads DGGITQSPKYLFRKEGQNVTLSCEQNLNHDAMYWYRQDPGQGLRLIYYSQIVNDFQKGDIAEGYSVSREKKESFPLTVTSAQKNPTAFYLCAVPGGKETQYFGPGTRLLVL.

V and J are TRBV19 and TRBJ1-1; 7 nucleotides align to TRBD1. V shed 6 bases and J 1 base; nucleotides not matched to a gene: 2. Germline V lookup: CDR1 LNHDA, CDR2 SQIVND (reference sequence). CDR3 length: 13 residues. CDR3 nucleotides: TGTGCCAGTAGGGACAGGAGGAACACTGAAGCTTTCTTT. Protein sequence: CASRDRRNTEAFF.

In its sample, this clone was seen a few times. The CDR3 DNA follows: TGTGCCAGCAGTGAGTTGGGGGACAGCTCGATAAAGCAGTACTTC. Amino acid sequence: CASSELGDSSIKQYF. The V call is TRBV6-1, the J call TRBJ2-7; 7 nucleotides align to TRBD1. J was trimmed by 8 bases and V by 3 bases; bases with no gene match: 13. In germline, CDR1 is MNHNS, CDR2 SASEGT. The CDR3 runs to 15 residues.

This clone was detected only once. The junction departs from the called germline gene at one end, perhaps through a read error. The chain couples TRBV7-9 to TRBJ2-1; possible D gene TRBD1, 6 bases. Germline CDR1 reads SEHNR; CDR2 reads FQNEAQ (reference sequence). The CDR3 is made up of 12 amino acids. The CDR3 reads CSSSSTGNEQFF. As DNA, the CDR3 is TGTTCCAGCAGCTCCACAGGGAATGAGCAGTTCTTC.

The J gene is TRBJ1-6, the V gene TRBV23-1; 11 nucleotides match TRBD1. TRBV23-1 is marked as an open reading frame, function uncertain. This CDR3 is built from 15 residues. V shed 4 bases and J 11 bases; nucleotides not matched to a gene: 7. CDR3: CASSRGGTGGPPLHF. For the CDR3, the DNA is TGCGCCAGCAGTCGGGGGGGGACAGGGGGACCACCCCTCCACTTT.

CDR3 loop: CASSLRGGHGYTF. The CDR3 region has the DNA TGTGCCAGCAGCTTACGGGGAGGGCATGGCTACACCTTC. The gene calls are TRBV7-2 and TRBJ1-2, with unresolved D. The CDR3 contains 13 residues. Trimming stripped 2 bases from V and 6 bases from J, with 10 bases between. CDR1 and CDR2 (germline): SGHTA, FQGNSA.

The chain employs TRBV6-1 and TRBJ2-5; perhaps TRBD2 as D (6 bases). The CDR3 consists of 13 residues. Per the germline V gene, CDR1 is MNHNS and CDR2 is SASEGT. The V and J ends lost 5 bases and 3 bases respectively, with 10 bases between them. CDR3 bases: TGTGCCAGCAGTTGGACTACCAAAGAGACCCAGTACTTC. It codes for CASSWTTKETQYF.

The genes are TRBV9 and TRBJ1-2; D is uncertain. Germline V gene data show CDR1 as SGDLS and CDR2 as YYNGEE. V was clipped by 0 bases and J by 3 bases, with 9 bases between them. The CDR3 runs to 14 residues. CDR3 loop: CASSVGVHDYGYTF. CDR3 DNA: TGTGCCAGCAGCGTAGGAGTCCACGACTATGGCTACACCTTC. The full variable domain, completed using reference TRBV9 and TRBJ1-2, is DSGVTQTPKHLITATGQRVTLRCSPRSGDLSVYWYQQSLDQGLQFLIQYYNGEERAKGNILERFSAQQFPDLHSELNLSSLELGDSALYFCASSVGVHDYGYTFGSGTRLTVV.